These 8 T cell receptor beta chains share one sample of origin, sequenced in a study of cytomegalovirus exposure and HLA in healthy donors. The PCR employed 60 Vbeta primers together with 13 Jbeta primers. Produced via immunoSEQ multiplex PCR; TCRdb's table is partial and in-frame only. The sample contains about 130,000 clones, around four fifths of which appear only once. The specimen sequenced was PBMCs. The receptors derive from a woman in her forties in good health and CMV-seropositive.

The gene calls are TRBV7-8 and TRBJ1-5, with D maybe TRBD1 (6 bases). The CDR3 contains 15 residues. Trimming removed 2 bases at V and 3 bases at J, with 11 bases between. Germline CDR1 SGHVS, CDR2 FQNEAQ. The DNA of the CDR3 is TGTGCCAGCAGCTTACAGAGGACAGCCAATCAGCCCCAGCATTTT. Amino acid sequence: CASSLQRTANQPQHF.

This chain joins TRBV7-6 and TRBJ2-7; D is unclear. The V end lost 4 bases, the J end lost 0 bases, and 13 bases lay between the germline ends. CDR1 and CDR2 (germline): SGHVS, FNYEAQ. The CDR3 sequence is 15 residues long. The CDR3 here is CASSSEEVGSYEQYF. The CDR3 DNA is TGTGCCAGCAGCTCAGAAGAGGTCGGCTCCTACGAGCAGTACTTC.

The chain uses TRBV5-1 and TRBJ1-2, with TRBD1 matching 11 bases. After removal of 4 bases from V and 6 bases from J, the junction contained 11 bases not matched to a gene. CDR1 and CDR2 (germline): SGHRS, YFSETQ. The CDR3 consists of 16 residues. CDR3 region: CASSTNPGTGGNGYTF. Here the CDR3 DNA reads TGCGCCAGCAGCACCAATCCCGGGACAGGGGGGAATGGCTACACCTTC.

The rearrangement uses TRBV5-1 and TRBJ1-5; 10 nucleotides agree with TRBD1. Germline V gene sequence: CDR1 SGHRS, CDR2 YFSETQ. Unmatched junction bases numbered 6, after V lost 5 bases and J lost 1 base. The CDR3 extends over 16 amino acids. The CDR3 DNA reads TGCGCCAGCAGAAGGGGGACAGGGGAGAGCAATCAGCCCCAGCATTTT. Its protein is CASRRGTGESNQPQHF.

This rearrangement joins TRBV15 to TRBJ2-7, with 7 bases that match TRBD1. With V trimmed by 0 bases and J by 3 bases, 11 bases remained unmatched. The germline V gene encodes CDR1 LNHNV and CDR2 YYDKDF (reference sequence). CDR3 length equals 17 residues. The CDR3 sequence: CATSRDRYGDSFYEQYF. CDR3 in DNA: TGTGCCACCAGCAGAGATAGGTATGGGGACAGCTTCTACGAGCAGTACTTC.

The genes are TRBV29-1 and TRBJ2-7; D uncertain. Germline CDR1 SQVTM, CDR2 ANQGSEA. This CDR3 contains 13 residues. The germline V and J ends were trimmed by 5 bases and 2 bases, with 13 bases remaining between them. The CDR3 DNA sequence: TGCAGCGTTCTTTTAGGCGGAGCCTACGAGCAGTACTTC. Its protein is CSVLLGGAYEQYF.

V and J are TRBV19 and TRBJ2-7, with 8 bases that match TRBD2. In germline, CDR1 is LNHDA, CDR2 SQIVND (reference sequence). The CDR3 runs to 14 residues. J gave up 2 bases and V 8 bases, and 8 bases lay outside the gene matches. CDR3 protein: CASPLAGGAYEQYF. CDR3 nucleotide sequence: TGTGCCAGTCCTCTAGCGGGTGGAGCCTACGAGCAGTACTTC. Supplemented by reference TRBV19 and TRBJ2-7, the full variable domain reads DGGITQSPKYLFRKEGQNVTLSCEQNLNHDAMYWYRQDPGQGLRLIYYSQIVNDFQKGDIAEGYSVSREKKESFPLTVTSAQKNPTAFYLCASPLAGGAYEQYFGPGTRLTVT.

This clone has a single count. V usage is TRBV10-3 and J usage is TRBJ2-3; 10 bases match TRBD2. Germline CDR1 and CDR2: ENHRY and SYGVKD. Unmatched junction bases numbered 9, after V lost 0 bases and J lost 6 bases. The length of the CDR3 is 17 residues. CDR3 DNA sequence: TGTGCCATCAGTGAGTCGGGGATAGCGGGAGGACCGGATACGCAGTATTTT. It specifies CAISESGIAGGPDTQYF.